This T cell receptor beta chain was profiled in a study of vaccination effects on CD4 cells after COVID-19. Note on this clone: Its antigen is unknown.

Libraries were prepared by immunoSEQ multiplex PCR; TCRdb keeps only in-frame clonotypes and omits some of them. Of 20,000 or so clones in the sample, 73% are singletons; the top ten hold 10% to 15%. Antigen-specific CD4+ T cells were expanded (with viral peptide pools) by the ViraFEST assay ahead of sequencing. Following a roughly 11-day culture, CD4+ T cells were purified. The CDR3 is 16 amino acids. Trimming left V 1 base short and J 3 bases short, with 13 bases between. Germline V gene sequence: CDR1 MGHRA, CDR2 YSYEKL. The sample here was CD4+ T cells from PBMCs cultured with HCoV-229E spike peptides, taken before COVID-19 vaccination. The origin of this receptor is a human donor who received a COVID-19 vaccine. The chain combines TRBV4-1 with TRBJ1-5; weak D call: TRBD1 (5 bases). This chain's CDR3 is CASSQAPARDNQPQHF. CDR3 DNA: TGCGCCAGCAGCCAAGCCCCTGCCAGGGACAATCAGCCCCAGCATTTT.